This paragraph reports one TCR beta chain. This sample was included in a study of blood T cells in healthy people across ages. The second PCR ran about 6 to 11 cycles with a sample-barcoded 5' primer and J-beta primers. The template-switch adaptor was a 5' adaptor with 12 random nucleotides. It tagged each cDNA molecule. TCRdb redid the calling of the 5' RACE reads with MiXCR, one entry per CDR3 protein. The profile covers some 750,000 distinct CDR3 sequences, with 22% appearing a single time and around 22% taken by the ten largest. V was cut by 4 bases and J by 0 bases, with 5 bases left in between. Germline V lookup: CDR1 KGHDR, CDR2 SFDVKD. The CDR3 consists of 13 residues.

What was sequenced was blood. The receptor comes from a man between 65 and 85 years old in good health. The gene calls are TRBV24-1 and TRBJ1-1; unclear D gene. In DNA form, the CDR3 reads TGTGCCACCAGTGACAGTCTGAACACTGAAGCTTTCTTT. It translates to CATSDSLNTEAFF.